The clone carrying this TCR beta chain showed up many times. Germline assignment: CDR1 MNHEY and CDR2 SVGAGI. The CDR3 runs to 14 residues. Trimming shortened V by 6 bases and J by 2 bases, and 12 bases separated the two germline ends. The record originates from a study of early T cells in non-severe SARS-CoV-2 infection. As for the study in general: Bulk RNA taken from unsorted whole blood was sequenced, leaving chains unpaired.

Researchers tagged individual cDNA molecules with unique molecular identifiers. TCRdb redid the calling of the 5' RACE reads with MiXCR, one entry per CDR3 protein. The sample carries almost 65,000 distinct CDR3 sequences, roughly 5% recorded once. The sequence was obtained from an adult who was a healthcare worker with PCR-confirmed SARS-CoV-2 infection or an uninfected control (not recorded which). Material: whole blood. The chain recombines TRBV6-5 with TRBJ2-3; D uncertain. CDR3 nucleotide sequence: TGTGCCAGCAGCCAGTCCAGAGCCACAGATACGCAGTATTTT. It codes for CASSQSRATDTQYF.